This TCR beta chain is drawn from a study of a mutant IDH1 vaccine in newly diagnosed glioma. Overall study: With temozolomide cycles, or 4-6 weeks after radiotherapy alone, vaccination was started. Every participant had undergone radiotherapy, temozolomide, or both before, and most underwent both.

In germline, CDR1 is SNHLY, CDR2 FYNNEI. This CDR3 spans 15 amino acids. V lost 4 bases, J lost 6 bases, and 9 bases stayed unmatched. In this sample, this clone turned up once. Its antigen is not known. Method: immunoSEQ multiplex PCR; TCRdb's copy keeps in-frame clones and lacks some. There are roughly 42,000 clones in the sample; roughly 85% occur only once, and 1.7% lies in the top ten. Noted time point: week 5, during vaccination. What each vaccine dose contained was 300 ug of mutant IDH1 20-mer peptide, accompanied by topical imiquimod. The rearrangement joins TRBV2 to TRBJ2-3; TRBD1 agrees at 8 bases. Sequences were derived from PBMCs, sampled from a glioma patient whose treatment included an IDH1 peptide vaccine. The TCR comes from a man between 40 and 49 years old with glioma. The CDR3: CASSVRGQAPDTQYF. In DNA, the CDR3 is TGTGCCAGCAGTGTTAGGGGACAGGCCCCGGATACGCAGTATTTT.